This entry lists 18 T cell receptor beta chains sequenced from one sample in a study of T cell changes during pregnancy in multiple sclerosis. Assay: immunoSEQ multiplex PCR; the TCRdb copy retains only in-frame clones and omits some. The profile shows tens of thousands of clones, about 93% of them singletons. The sequences come from CD4+ T cells from peripheral blood mononuclear cells, collected before pregnancy. The receptors were sampled from a female donor with multiple sclerosis, enrolled in a pregnancy study.

This sequence joins TRBV28 and TRBJ2-7, with TRBD1 as a possible D gene (6 bases). Looked up from germline, CDR1 is MDHEN and CDR2 is SYDVKM. With 7 bases removed from V and 4 bases from J, the gap between germline ends came to 11 bases. The CDR3 covers 12 residues. CDR3 coding DNA: TGTGCCAGCAAGGGGGAGACTTACGAGCAGTACTTC. This codes for CASKGETYEQYF.

CDR3 DNA sequence: TGTGCCAGCAGCTCCGCGGGTCGAGAGACCCAGTACTTC. Its protein is CASSSAGRETQYF. J is TRBJ2-5 and V is TRBV28; D may be TRBD2 (5 bases). The germline gives CDR1 MDHEN, CDR2 SYDVKM. V lost 6 bases to trimming and J lost 4 bases, with 12 bases between them. The CDR3 spans 13 residues.

V gene TRBV15 combines with J gene TRBJ1-1; 10 bases map to TRBD1. V trimming: 2 bases; J trimming: 5 bases; junction bases outside the gene matches: 5. This CDR3 has 15 amino acids. Germline V CDR1 and CDR2: LNHNV, YYDKDF (reference sequence). CDR3 in amino acids: CATSRRQGAGTEAFF. The CDR3 bases are TGTGCCACCAGCAGACGACAGGGGGCGGGAACTGAAGCTTTCTTT.

CDR3 in amino acids: CAWDTSGRGETQYF. The CDR3 DNA reads as TGTGCCTGGGACACTAGCGGGAGAGGCGAGACCCAGTACTTC. The chain joins TRBV30 to TRBJ2-5, with 11 bases that match TRBD2. Germline CDR1 and CDR2: GTSNPN and SVGIG (reference sequence). The CDR3 sequence is 14 residues long. The V gene end was trimmed by 5 bases and the J gene end by 5 bases; junction bases not matched to a gene: 7.

This clone came up many times. V and J are TRBV16 and TRBJ2-7; TRBD1 matches 12 bases. With 4 bases clipped from V and 5 bases from J, the junction kept 6 bases outside the gene matches. The CDR3 consists of 15 residues. Germline values: CDR1 KGHSY, CDR2 FQNENV. CDR3 nucleotides: TGTGCCAGCAGCCCCGGGACAGGGGGCAAAAACGAGCAGTACTTC. It codes for CASSPGTGGKNEQYF.

This chain links TRBV7-9 with TRBJ1-2, with D possibly TRBD1 on 6 matching bases. V was clipped by 5 bases and J by 1 base, with 11 bases between them. This CDR3 has 14 amino acids. Per the germline V gene, CDR1 is SEHNR and CDR2 is FQNEAQ (reference sequence). CDR3 nucleotides: TGTGCCAGCAGCCAGGGGCGTCTTAACTATGGCTACACCTTC. This encodes CASSQGRLNYGYTF.

The chain is built from TRBV7-3 and TRBJ2-5, with D possibly being TRBD2 (6 bases). CDR1 and CDR2 (germline): SGHTA, FQGTGA. Trimming shortened V by 0 bases and J by 5 bases, and 7 bases separated the two germline ends. The CDR3 runs 13 residues. CDR3 sequence reads: CASSLTAGETQYF. CDR3 nucleotides: TGTGCCAGCAGCTTAACGGCGGGGGAGACCCAGTACTTC.

The chain couples TRBV11-2 to TRBJ2-2; 8 bases agree with TRBD1. The V segment lost 5 bases and the J segment 0 bases; nucleotides outside the gene matches: 8. CDR1 is SGHAT and CDR2 is FQNNGV in the germline V gene. CDR3 length: 17 residues. The CDR3, as DNA: TGTGCCAGCAGCCGCGGACAGGGCGGAGCGAACACCGGGGAGCTGTTTTTT. Translating it yields CASSRGQGGANTGELFF. Full variable domain (rest looked up from reference TRBV11-2 and TRBJ2-2): EAGVAQSPRYKIIEKRQSVAFWCNPISGHATLYWYQQILGQGPKLLIQFQNNGVVDDSQLPKDRFSAERLKGVDSTLKIQPAKLEDSAVYLCASSRGQGGANTGELFFGEGSRLTVL.

The V call is TRBV7-3, the J call TRBJ1-5; 8 bases align to TRBD1. The CDR3 extends over 15 amino acids. The germline gives CDR1 SGHTA, CDR2 FQGTGA. Trimming cost V 3 bases and J 4 bases; bases outside gene matches: 5. The CDR3 coding sequence is TGTGCCAGCAGCTTCTCGACAGGGGAAAATCAGCCCCAGCATTTT. It is translated as CASSFSTGENQPQHF. Complete variable domain (other parts from reference TRBV7-3 and TRBJ1-5): GAGVSQTPSNKVTEKGKYVELRCDPISGHTALYWYRQSLGQGPEFLIYFQGTGAADDSGLPNDRFFAVRPEGSVSTLKIQRTERGDSAVYLCASSFSTGENQPQHFGDGTRLSIL.

The rearrangement joins TRBV28 to TRBJ1-1; D not resolved. The CDR3 runs 15 residues. Between the trimmed V and J ends, which lost 5 bases and 0 bases, there was a span of 13 bases. The germline CDR1 and CDR2 sequences are MDHEN and SYDVKM. For the CDR3, the DNA is TGTGCCAGCAGTACGGCAAAACAGCTGAACACTGAAGCTTTCTTT. Protein: CASSTAKQLNTEAFF.

This chain uses TRBV2 with TRBJ2-7, with D maybe TRBD1 (6 bases). The CDR3 contains 13 residues. From germline, CDR1 is SNHLY and CDR2 FYNNEI. The V end was cut by 6 bases, the J end by 12 bases, with 21 bases between. The CDR3 region has the DNA TGTGCCAGCAGCTTAGGACAGTTCGTATTGGGGTACTTC. It encodes CASSLGQFVLGYF.

The chain recombines TRBV9 with TRBJ1-2; 10 positions agree with TRBD1. Losses at the gene ends were 0 bases for V and 4 bases for J; bases not matched to a gene: 6. Germline CDR1 is SGDLS and CDR2 is YYNGEE. The CDR3 spans 16 residues. Here the CDR3 reads CASSVGTGQGTYGYTF. In nucleotides, the CDR3 is TGTGCCAGCAGCGTAGGAACGGGACAGGGGACCTATGGCTACACCTTC.

The gene calls are TRBV19 and TRBJ1-5; D is ambiguous. CDR1 and CDR2 from the germline V gene are LNHDA and SQIVND (reference sequence). The CDR3 spans 15 residues. The ends were cut back, 3 bases at V and 6 bases at J, with 15 bases in the middle. This CDR3 is CASSIAGIVSQPQHF. CDR3 DNA: TGTGCCAGTAGTATTGCGGGAATCGTGAGTCAGCCCCAGCATTTT.

The gene calls are TRBV7-2 and TRBJ2-5; the match to TRBD2 covers 9 bases. This CDR3 is 15 amino acids long. Losses at the gene ends were 0 bases for V and 4 bases for J; bases not matched to a gene: 3. Looked up from germline, CDR1 is SGHTA and CDR2 is FQGNSA. The CDR3 DNA reads TGTGCCAGCAGCTTAGCACTAGCGGGTAGAGAGACCCAGTACTTC. Its translation is CASSLALAGRETQYF.

This rearrangement joins TRBV7-9 to TRBJ2-6; TRBD1 aligns across 7 bases. Germline V CDR1 and CDR2: SEHNR, FQNEAQ (reference sequence). V lost 5 bases to trimming and J lost 0 bases; unmatched junction nucleotides: 10. The CDR3 covers 18 residues. CDR3: CASSPRGQSLSGANVLTF. The CDR3 DNA sequence: TGTGCCAGCAGCCCGAGGGGACAGTCCCTCTCTGGGGCCAACGTCCTGACTTTC.

The CDR3 nucleotides are TGTGCCAGCAGCTTAGCGGGGCCCGAGGAGACCCAGTACTTC. This encodes CASSLAGPEETQYF. The genes are TRBV7-9 and TRBJ2-5; TRBD1 might be the D (5 bases). Between the trimmed V and J ends, which lost 0 bases and 5 bases, there was a span of 10 bases. The CDR3 is 14 residues long. Germline values: CDR1 SEHNR, CDR2 FQNEAQ (reference sequence).

This rearrangement joins TRBV28 to TRBJ2-3; 9 bases map to TRBD1. Per the germline V gene, CDR1 is MDHEN and CDR2 is SYDVKM. V lost 6 bases, J lost 5 bases, and 12 bases stayed unmatched. There are 16 residues in the CDR3. CDR3 nucleotides: TGTGCCAGCAGCCTCTTGGAACAGGGGGCAGTAGATACGCAGTATTTT. Translating gives CASSLLEQGAVDTQYF.

V usage is TRBV5-6 and J usage is TRBJ2-1, with TRBD2 as a possible D gene (5 bases). CDR1 and CDR2 from the germline V gene are SGHDT and YYEEEE. The CDR3 spans 12 residues. V was shortened by 4 bases and J by 9 bases, with 11 bases between the two germline ends. The CDR3 loop is CASSPTRREQFF. CDR3 coding DNA: TGTGCCAGCAGCCCCACTAGGCGTGAGCAGTTCTTC.